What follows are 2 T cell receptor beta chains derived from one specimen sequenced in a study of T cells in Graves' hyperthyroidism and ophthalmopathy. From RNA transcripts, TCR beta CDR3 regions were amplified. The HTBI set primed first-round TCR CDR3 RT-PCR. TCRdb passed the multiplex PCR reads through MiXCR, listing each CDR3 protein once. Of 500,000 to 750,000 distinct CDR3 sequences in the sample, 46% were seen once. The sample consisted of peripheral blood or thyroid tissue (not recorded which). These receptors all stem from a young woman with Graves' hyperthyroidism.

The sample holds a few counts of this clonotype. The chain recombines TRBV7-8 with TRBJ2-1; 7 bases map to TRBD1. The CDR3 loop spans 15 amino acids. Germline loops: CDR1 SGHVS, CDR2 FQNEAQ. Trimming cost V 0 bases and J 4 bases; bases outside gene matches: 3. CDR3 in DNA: TGTGCCAGCAGCTTAGCGACAGGGCGATACAATGAGCAGTTCTTC. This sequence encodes CASSLATGRYNEQFF.

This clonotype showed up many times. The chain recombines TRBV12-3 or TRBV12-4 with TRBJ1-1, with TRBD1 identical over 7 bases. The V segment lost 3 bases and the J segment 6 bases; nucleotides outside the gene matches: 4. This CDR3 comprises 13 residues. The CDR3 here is CASSFVQGAEAFF. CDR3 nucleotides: TGTGCCAGCAGTTTTGTCCAGGGGGCTGAAGCTTTCTTT.